A single sample is the source of the 8 T cell receptor beta chains below, sequenced in a study of OX40 agonist ivuxolimab in advanced cancers. Measured with immunoSEQ multiplex PCR; TCRdb has only the in-frame clones, and not every one. This repertoire shows under 95,000 clones, approximately 84% found once; its top ten account for roughly 2.5%. Material: CD4+ or CD8+ T cells sorted from blood, obtained in a trial of the OX40 agonist ivuxolimab. These receptors were collected from an adult with an advanced solid tumor such as melanoma, head and neck, liver or kidney cancer.

J is TRBJ2-7 and V is TRBV2; D is unclear. V was cut by 2 bases and J by 2 bases, with 1 base left in between. The CDR3 has 11 amino acids. The germline CDR1 and CDR2 sequences are SNHLY and FYNNEI. CDR3 in DNA: TGTGCCAGCAGTGAACCCTACGAGCAGTACTTC. Amino acids: CASSEPYEQYF.

This chain connects TRBV4-2 to TRBJ1-2, with 8 positions matching TRBD1. CDR1 and CDR2 (germline): LGHNA, YNFKEQ. The CDR3 has 14 amino acids. The ends lost 0 bases at V and 7 bases at J; junction bases unmatched: 4. CDR3 in amino acids: CASSQERRGPGYTF. CDR3 DNA: TGTGCCAGCAGCCAAGAGCGCAGGGGGCCTGGCTACACCTTC.

The chain is built from TRBV5-6 and TRBJ2-2; possible D gene TRBD2, 6 bases. V lost 4 bases, J lost 3 bases, and 13 bases lay in between. CDR1 and CDR2 from the germline V gene are SGHDT and YYEEEE. The CDR3 length is 15 residues. The CDR3: CASSQLSGDTGELFF. CDR3 DNA: TGTGCCAGCAGCCAACTTTCGGGGGACACCGGGGAGCTGTTTTTT.

The chain joins TRBV5-1 to TRBJ2-1; TRBD1 aligns across 7 bases. The CDR3 has 13 amino acids. CDR1 and CDR2 (germline): SGHRS, YFSETQ. The V and J ends lost 4 bases and 4 bases, in that order; junction bases with no gene match: 2. CDR3 sequence: CASSEGQYNEQFF. For the CDR3, the DNA is TGCGCCAGCAGCGAGGGACAGTACAATGAGCAGTTCTTC.

The chain recombines TRBV4-2 with TRBJ1-3; D may be TRBD1 (6 bases). Germline-derived CDR1 and CDR2 are LGHNA and YNFKEQ. This CDR3 is 16 amino acids long. V dropped 2 bases and J dropped 0 bases, with 11 bases sitting between them. The CDR3 sequence is CASSQQGTLSGNTIYF. CDR3 DNA: TGTGCCAGCAGCCAACAGGGGACCCTCTCTGGAAACACCATATATTTT.

The chain carries TRBV7-6 and TRBJ1-5; perhaps TRBD1 as D (5 bases). CDR3 length equals 13 residues. CDR1 and CDR2 (germline): SGHVS, FNYEAQ. V lost 10 bases and J lost 2, with 12 bases in between. CDR3 in DNA: TGTGCCACAAGCGGGGGAGGCAATCAGCCCCAGCATTTT. Its protein is CATSGGGNQPQHF.

The chain uses TRBV19 and TRBJ1-5, with D uncertain. The CDR3 is 11 amino acids. Germline CDR1 reads LNHDA; CDR2 reads SQIVND (reference sequence). V was pared by 4 bases and J by 3 bases, with 1 base between. DNA of the CDR3: TGTGCCAGTAGTACCAATCAGCCCCAGCATTTT. Protein sequence: CASSTNQPQHF.

The rearrangement joins TRBV6-7 to TRBJ1-4; 7 bases line up with TRBD1. Being an ORF, TRBV6-7 has a function that is uncertain. Trimming removed 6 bases from V and 3 bases from J; junction bases left unmatched: 7. CDR3 length: 15 amino acids. The CDR3 spells CASRRRTGPNEKLFF. CDR3 DNA: TGTGCCAGCAGACGCCGGACAGGACCTAATGAAAAACTGTTTTTT.